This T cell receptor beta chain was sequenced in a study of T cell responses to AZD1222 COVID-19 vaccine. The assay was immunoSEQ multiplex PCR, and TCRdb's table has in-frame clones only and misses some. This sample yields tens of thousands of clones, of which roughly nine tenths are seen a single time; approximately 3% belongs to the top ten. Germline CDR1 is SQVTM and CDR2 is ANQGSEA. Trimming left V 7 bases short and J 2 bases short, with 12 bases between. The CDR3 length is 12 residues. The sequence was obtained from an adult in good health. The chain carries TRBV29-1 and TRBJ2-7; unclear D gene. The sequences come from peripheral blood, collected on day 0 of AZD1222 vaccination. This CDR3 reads CSGRLGPYEQYF. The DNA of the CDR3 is TGCAGCGGCCGCCTCGGGCCCTACGAGCAGTACTTC.